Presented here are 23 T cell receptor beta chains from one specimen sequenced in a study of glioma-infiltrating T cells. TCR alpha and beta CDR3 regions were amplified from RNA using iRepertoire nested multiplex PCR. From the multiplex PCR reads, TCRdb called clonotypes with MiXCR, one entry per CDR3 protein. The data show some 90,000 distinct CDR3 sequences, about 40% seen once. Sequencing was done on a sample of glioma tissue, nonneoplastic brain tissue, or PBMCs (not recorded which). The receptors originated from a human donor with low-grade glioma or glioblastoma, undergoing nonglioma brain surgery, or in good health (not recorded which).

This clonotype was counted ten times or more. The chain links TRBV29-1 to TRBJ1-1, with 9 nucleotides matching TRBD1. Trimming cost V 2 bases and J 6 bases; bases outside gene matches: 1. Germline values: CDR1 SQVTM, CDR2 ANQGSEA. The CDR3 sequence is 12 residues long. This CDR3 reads CSVERQGAEAFF. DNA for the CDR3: TGCAGCGTTGAAAGACAGGGGGCTGAAGCTTTCTTT. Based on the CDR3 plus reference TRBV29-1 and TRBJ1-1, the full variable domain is SAVISQKPSRDICQRGTSLTIQCQVDSQVTMMFWYRQQPGQSLTLIATANQGSEATYESGFVIDKFPISRPNLTFSTLTVSNMSPEDSSIYLCSVERQGAEAFFGQGTRLTVV.

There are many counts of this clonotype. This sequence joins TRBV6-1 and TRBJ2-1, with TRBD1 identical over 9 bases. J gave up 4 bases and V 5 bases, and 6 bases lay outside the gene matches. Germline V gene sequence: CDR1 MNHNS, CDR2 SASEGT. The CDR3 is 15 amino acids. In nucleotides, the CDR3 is TGTGCCAGCAGTCCCGGGACAGGGTCGTACAATGAGCAGTTCTTC. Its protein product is CASSPGTGSYNEQFF.

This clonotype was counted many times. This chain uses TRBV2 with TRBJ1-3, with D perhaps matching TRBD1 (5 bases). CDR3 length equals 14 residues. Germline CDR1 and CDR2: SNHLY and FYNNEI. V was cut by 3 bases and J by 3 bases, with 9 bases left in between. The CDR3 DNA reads TGTGCCAGCAGTGAGGAAGGGGATGGAAACACCATATATTTT. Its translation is CASSEEGDGNTIYF.

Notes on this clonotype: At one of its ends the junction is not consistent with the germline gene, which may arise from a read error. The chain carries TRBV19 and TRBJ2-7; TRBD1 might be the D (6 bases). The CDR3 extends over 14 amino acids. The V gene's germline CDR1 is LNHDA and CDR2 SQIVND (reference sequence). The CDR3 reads CASSIGTGTYEQHF. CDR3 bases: TGTGCCAGTAGTATAGGTACAGGGACCTACGAGCAGCACTTC. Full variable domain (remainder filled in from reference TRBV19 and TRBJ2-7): DGGITQSPKYLFRKEGQNVTLSCEQNLNHDAMYWYRQDPGQGLRLIYYSQIVNDFQKGDIAEGYSVSREKKESFPLTVTSAQKNPTAFYLCASSIGTGTYEQHFGPGTRLTVT.

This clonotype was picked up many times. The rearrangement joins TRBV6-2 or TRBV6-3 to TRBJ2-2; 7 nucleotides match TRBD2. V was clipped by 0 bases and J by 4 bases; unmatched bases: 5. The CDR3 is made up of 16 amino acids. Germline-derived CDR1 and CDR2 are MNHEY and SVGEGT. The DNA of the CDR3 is TGTGCCAGCAGTTACTCTAGGACTAGTGGCACCGGGGAGCTGTTTTTT. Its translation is CASSYSRTSGTGELFF.

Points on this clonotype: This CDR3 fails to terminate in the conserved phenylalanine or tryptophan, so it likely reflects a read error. The CDR3 region has the DNA TGTGCCAGCAGAGTAGGGAGACAGGGGGGCAATGAGCAGTTCTCC. This codes for CASRVGRQGGNEQFS. This chain links TRBV2 with TRBJ2-1; 9 bases match TRBD1. V trimming: 6 bases; J trimming: 6 bases; junction bases outside the gene matches: 9. The CDR3 is made up of 15 amino acids. Per the germline V gene, CDR1 is SNHLY and CDR2 is FYNNEI.

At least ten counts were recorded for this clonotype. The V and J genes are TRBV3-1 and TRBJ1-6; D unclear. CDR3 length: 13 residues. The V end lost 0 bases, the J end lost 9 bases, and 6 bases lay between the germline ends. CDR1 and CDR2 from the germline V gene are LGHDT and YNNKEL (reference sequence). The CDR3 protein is CASSQEVRSPLHF. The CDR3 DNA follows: TGTGCCAGCAGCCAAGAAGTTCGTTCACCCCTCCACTTT.

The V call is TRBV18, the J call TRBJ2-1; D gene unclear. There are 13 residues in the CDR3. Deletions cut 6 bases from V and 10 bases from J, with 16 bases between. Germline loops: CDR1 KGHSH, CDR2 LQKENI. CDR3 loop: CASSRTPGYEQFF. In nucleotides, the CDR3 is TGTGCCAGCTCGCGTACCCCAGGCTACGAGCAGTTCTTC.

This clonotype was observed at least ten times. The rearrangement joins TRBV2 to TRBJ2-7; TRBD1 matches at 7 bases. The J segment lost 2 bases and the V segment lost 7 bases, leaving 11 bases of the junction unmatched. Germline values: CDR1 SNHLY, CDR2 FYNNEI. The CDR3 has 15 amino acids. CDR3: CASTRSRDRPYEQYF. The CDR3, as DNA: TGTGCCAGCACCCGCTCCCGGGACAGACCCTACGAGCAGTACTTC.

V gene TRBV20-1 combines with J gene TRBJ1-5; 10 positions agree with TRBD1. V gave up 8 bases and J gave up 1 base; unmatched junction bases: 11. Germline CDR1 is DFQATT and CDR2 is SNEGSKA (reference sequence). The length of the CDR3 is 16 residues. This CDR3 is CSFPIPGQGSNQPQHF. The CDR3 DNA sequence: TGCAGTTTCCCTATTCCGGGACAGGGGAGCAATCAGCCCCAGCATTTT.

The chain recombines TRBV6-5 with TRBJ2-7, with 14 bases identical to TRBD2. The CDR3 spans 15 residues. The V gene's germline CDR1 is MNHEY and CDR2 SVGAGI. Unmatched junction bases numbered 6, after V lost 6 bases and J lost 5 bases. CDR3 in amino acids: CASRTGTSGSHEQYF. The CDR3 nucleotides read TGTGCCAGCAGAACCGGGACTAGCGGGAGCCACGAGCAGTACTTC.

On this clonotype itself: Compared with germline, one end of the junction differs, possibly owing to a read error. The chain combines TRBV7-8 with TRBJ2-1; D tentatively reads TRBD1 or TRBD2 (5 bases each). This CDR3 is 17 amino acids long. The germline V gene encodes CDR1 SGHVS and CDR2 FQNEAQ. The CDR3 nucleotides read TGTGCCAGCAGCTTATACGTGGGGATGAGGGGAATCAATGAGCAGTTTTTC. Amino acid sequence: CASSLYVGMRGINEQFF.

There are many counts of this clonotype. CDR3 nucleotide sequence: TGCAGCGTTGAAGATCGTGCGAGAACTGAAGCTTTCTTT. Protein product: CSVEDRARTEAFF. V usage is TRBV29-1 and J usage is TRBJ1-1; D is ambiguous. The CDR3 runs 13 residues. Germline CDR1 SQVTM, CDR2 ANQGSEA. V dropped 0 bases and J dropped 5 bases, with 10 bases sitting between them.

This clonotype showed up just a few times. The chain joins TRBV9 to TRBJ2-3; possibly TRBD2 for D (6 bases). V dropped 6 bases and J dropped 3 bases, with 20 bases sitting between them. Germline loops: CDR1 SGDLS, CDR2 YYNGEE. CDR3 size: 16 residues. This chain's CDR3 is CASNHGGATTTDTQYF. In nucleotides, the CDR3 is TGTGCCAGCAACCACGGGGGAGCTACCACTACAGATACGCAGTATTTT.

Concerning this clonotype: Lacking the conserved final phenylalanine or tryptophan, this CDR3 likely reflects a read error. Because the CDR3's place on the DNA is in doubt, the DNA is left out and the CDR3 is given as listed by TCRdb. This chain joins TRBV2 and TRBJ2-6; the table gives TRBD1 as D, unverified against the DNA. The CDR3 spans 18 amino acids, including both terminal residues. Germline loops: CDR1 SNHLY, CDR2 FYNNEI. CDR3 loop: CASTPVEGSTAGANVLTL.

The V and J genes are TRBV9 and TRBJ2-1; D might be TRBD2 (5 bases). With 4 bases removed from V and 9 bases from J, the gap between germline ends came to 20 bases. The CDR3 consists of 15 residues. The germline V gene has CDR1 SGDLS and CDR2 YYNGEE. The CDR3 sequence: CASSYHGESGGEQFF. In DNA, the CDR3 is TGTGCCAGCAGCTACCACGGGGAATCCGGTGGTGAGCAGTTCTTC.

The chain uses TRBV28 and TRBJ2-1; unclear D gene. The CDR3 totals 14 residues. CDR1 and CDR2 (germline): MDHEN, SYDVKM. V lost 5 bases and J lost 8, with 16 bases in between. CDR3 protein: CASSLLTLSHEQFF. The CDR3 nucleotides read TGTGCCAGCAGTCTACTGACCCTTTCCCATGAGCAGTTCTTC.

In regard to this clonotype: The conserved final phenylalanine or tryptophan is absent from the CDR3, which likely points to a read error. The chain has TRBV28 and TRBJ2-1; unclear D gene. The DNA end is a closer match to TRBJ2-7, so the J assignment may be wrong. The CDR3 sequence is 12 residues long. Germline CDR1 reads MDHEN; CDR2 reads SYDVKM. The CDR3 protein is CASSRGSYEQYL. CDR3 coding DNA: TGTGCCAGCAGCCGTGGCAGCTACGAGCAGTACCTC.

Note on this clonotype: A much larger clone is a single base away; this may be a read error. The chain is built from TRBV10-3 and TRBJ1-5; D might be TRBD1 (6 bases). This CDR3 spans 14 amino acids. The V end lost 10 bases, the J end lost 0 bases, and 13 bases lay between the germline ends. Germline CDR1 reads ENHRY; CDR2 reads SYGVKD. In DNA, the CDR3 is TGTGCCACCAAGACAGGAGATAGCAATCAGCCCCAGCATTTT. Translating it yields CATKTGDSNQPQHF.

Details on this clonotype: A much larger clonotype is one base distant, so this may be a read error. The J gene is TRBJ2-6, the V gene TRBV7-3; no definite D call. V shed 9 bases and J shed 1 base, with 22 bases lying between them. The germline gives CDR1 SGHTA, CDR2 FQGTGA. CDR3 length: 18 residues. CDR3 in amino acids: CARSRAPHGMSGANVLTF. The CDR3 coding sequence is TGTGCCAGAAGCCGGGCTCCTCACGGCATGTCTGGGGCCAACGTCCTGACTTTC.

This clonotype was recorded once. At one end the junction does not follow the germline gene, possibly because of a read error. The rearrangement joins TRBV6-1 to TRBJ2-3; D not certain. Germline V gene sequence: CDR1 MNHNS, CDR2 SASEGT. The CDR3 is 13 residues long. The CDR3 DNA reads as TGTGCCAGCGGTGATACTTTAGCTTTTACGCAGTATTTT. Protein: CASGDTLAFTQYF.

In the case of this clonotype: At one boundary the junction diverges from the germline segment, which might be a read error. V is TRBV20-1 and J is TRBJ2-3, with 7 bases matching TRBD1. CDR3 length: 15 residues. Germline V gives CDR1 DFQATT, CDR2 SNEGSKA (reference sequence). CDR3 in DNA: TGCAGTGCCACCGCAGTGTTAGGGGGCACAGATACGCGGTATTTT. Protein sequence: CSATAVLGGTDTRYF.

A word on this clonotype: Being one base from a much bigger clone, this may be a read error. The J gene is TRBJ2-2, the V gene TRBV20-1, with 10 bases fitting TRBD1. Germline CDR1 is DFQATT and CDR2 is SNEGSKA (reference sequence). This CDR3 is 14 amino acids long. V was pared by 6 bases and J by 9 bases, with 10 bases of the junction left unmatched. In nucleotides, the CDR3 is TGCAGTGCGCCCGACAGGGGGCGAAACAGGGAGCTGTTTTTT. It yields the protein CSAPDRGRNRELFF.